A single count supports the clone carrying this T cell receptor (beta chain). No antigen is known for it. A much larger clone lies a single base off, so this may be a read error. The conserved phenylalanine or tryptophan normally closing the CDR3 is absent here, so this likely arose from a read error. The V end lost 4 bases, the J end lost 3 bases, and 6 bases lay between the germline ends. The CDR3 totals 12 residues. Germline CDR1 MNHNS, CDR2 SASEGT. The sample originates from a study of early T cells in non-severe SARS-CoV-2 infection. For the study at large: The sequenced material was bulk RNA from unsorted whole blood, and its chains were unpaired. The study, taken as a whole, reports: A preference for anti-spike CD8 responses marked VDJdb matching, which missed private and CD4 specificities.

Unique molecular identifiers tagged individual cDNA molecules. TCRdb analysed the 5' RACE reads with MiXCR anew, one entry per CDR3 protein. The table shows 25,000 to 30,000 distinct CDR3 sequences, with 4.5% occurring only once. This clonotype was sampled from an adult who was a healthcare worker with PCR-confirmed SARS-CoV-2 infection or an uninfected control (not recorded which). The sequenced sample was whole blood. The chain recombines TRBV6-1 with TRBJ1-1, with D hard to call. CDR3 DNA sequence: TGTGCCAGCAGTGTTTCAGACACTGAAGCTTTCTAT. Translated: CASSVSDTEAFY.